This T cell receptor (beta chain) was identified in a study of T cell changes during pregnancy in multiple sclerosis. The CDR3 has 17 amino acids. The junction had 12 bases not matched to a gene; V was cut back by 3 bases and J by 4 bases. Germline lookup yields CDR1 SGHNT and CDR2 YYREEE (reference sequence). Repertoires were generated with immunoSEQ multiplex PCR, while TCRdb's copy carries only in-frame clones and drops some. The sample lists 50,000 to 65,000 clones, 80% to 95% occurring once. In its sample, this clone was seen many times. This clonotype was sampled from a female donor with multiple sclerosis, enrolled in a pregnancy study. The material sequenced was CD8+ T cells from peripheral blood mononuclear cells, taken in the second trimester of pregnancy. The rearrangement links TRBV5-4 to TRBJ2-1; the match to TRBD2 covers 8 bases. The CDR3 region is CASSWLIGREAYNEQFF. The CDR3 DNA sequence: TGTGCCAGCAGCTGGTTGATCGGGAGGGAGGCGTACAATGAGCAGTTCTTC.